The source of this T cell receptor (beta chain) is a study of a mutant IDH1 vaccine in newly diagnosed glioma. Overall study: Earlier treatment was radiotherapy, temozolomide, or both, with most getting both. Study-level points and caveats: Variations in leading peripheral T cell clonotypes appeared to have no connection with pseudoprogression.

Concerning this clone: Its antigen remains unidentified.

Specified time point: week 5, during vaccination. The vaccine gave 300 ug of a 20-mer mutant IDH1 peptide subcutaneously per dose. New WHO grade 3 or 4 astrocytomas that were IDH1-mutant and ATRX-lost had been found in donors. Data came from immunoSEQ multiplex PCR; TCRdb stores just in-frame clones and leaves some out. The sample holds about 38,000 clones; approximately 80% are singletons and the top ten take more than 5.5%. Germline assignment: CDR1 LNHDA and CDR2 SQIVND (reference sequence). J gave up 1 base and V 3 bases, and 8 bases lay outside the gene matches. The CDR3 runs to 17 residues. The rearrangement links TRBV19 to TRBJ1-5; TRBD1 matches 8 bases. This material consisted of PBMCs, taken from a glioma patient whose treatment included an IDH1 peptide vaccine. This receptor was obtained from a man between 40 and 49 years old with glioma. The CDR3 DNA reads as TGTGCCAGTAGTATGTCGAACAGGGGGGCGAGCAATCAGCCCCAGCATTTT. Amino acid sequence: CASSMSNRGASNQPQHF. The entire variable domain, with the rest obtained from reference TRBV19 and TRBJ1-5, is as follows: DGGITQSPKYLFRKEGQNVTLSCEQNLNHDAMYWYRQDPGQGLRLIYYSQIVNDFQKGDIAEGYSVSREKKESFPLTVTSAQKNPTAFYLCASSMSNRGASNQPQHFGDGTRLSIL.